These 5 T cell receptor beta chains came from one sample sequenced in a study of blood T cell repertoires in COVID-19. Only in-frame clones appear in the TCRdb table, and some are missing; sequencing was by immunoSEQ multiplex PCR. In the table there are 140,000 or so clones, approximately 90% of which are singletons. The material sequenced was peripheral blood. Every receptor here comes from an elderly woman with acute or convalescent COVID-19.

The chain links TRBV3-1 (or the pseudogene TRBV3-2) to TRBJ1-2, with 8 bases matching TRBD1. The V segment lost 2 bases and the J segment 6 bases; nucleotides outside the gene matches: 2. Germline V gives CDR1 LGHDT, CDR2 YNNKEL (reference sequence). The CDR3 runs to 13 residues. CDR3 residues: CASSQNRGDGYTF. As DNA, the CDR3 is TGTGCCAGCAGCCAAAACAGGGGGGATGGCTACACCTTC.

The chain links TRBV7-2 to TRBJ1-1; D gene ambiguous. In germline, CDR1 is SGHTA, CDR2 FQGNSA. This CDR3 is 13 amino acids long. The ends were cut back, 0 bases at V and 4 bases at J, with 6 bases in the middle. CDR3 sequence: CASSLAAGTEAFF. The CDR3 region has the DNA TGTGCCAGCAGCTTAGCGGCAGGCACTGAAGCTTTCTTT.

The chain recombines TRBV15 with TRBJ2-2; possible D gene TRBD1, 5 bases. Germline V gives CDR1 LNHNV, CDR2 YYDKDF (reference sequence). Trimming removed 0 bases at V and 5 bases at J, with 10 bases between. The CDR3 has 15 residues. The CDR3 loop reads CATSRDRVKTGELFF. The CDR3 region has the DNA TGTGCCACCAGCAGAGACAGGGTAAAAACCGGGGAGCTGTTTTTT.

The chain combines TRBV20-1 with TRBJ1-6; 9 bases fit TRBD1. J was trimmed by 6 bases and V by 3 bases; bases with no gene match: 6. CDR3 length equals 15 residues. Looked up from germline, CDR1 is DFQATT and CDR2 is SNEGSKA (reference sequence). The CDR3 DNA sequence: TGCAGTGCTAGTCCACAGGGGGCCGGTAATTCACCCCTCCACTTT. Its translation is CSASPQGAGNSPLHF.

The chain links TRBV16 to TRBJ1-4, with 7 bases matching TRBD1. The germline V gene has CDR1 KGHSY and CDR2 FQNENV. The J segment lost 8 bases and the V segment lost 5 bases, leaving 14 bases of the junction unmatched. This CDR3 comprises 16 residues. This CDR3 reads CASSIMGGQAGEKLFF. The CDR3 nucleotides read TGTGCCAGCAGCATCATGGGAGGACAGGCGGGGGAAAAACTGTTTTTT.